The rows below give T cell receptor beta chains drawn from one sample of a study of control samples from healthy donors and cancer patients. This table comes from immunoSEQ multiplex PCR, and its TCRdb copy is limited to in-frame clones, with some not included. This repertoire shows about 72,000 clones, about 92% found once; its top ten account for about 5.6%. Sample: blood. These receptors were obtained from a woman aged 55 to 70 in good health. The CDR3 runs from the conserved cysteine through the conserved F or W. The order of the fields is J gene, V gene, D gene, clone size, CDR3 protein, CDR3 DNA. A D gene is named only where the DNA matches it firmly. Size is omitted from some rows. Given values are once, few, many or a class for expanded clones.

>TRBJ2-2|TRBV2|NA|NA
CASSEGLDTGELFF
TGTGCCAGCAGTGAAGGTCTGGACACCGGGGAGCTGTTTTTT
>TRBJ2-3|TRBV19|NA|NA
CASSHLAQGDTQYF
TGTGCCAGTAGTCATCTGGCCCAAGGGGATACGCAGTATTTT
>TRBJ2-3|TRBV25-1|NA|NA
CASSSYLSTDTQYF
TGTGCCAGCAGTTCCTACCTTAGCACAGATACGCAGTATTTT
>TRBJ1-5|TRBV12-3/TRBV12-4|NA|NA
CASSLDQPQHF
TGTGCCAGCAGTTTGGATCAGCCCCAGCATTTT
>TRBJ2-3|TRBV7-2|TRBD2|NA
CASSSTAGAGDTQYF
TGTGCCAGCAGCTCCACAGCGGGAGCCGGAGATACGCAGTATTTT
>TRBJ2-4|TRBV2|NA|NA
CASSSEPKNIQYF
TGTGCCAGCAGTTCCGAACCCAAAAACATTCAGTACTTC
>TRBJ2-3|TRBV25-1|TRBD2|NA
CASSVAGHDTQYF
TGTGCCAGCAGCGTAGCGGGACATGATACGCAGTATTTT
>TRBJ2-2|TRBV19|NA|NA
CASRIGLPTGELFF
TGTGCCAGTAGGATAGGACTTCCCACCGGGGAGCTGTTTTTT
>TRBJ2-1|TRBV3-1/TRBV3-2|TRBD2|NA
CASSQGLAGTYNEQFF
TGTGCCAGCAGCCAGGGACTAGCGGGTACCTACAATGAGCAGTTCTTC
>TRBJ1-6|TRBV10-2|NA|few
CASRDGRFSYNSPLHF
TGCGCCAGCAGGGACGGTCGCTTCTCCTATAATTCACCCCTCCACTTT
>TRBJ1-3|TRBV9|NA|NA
CASSVDLGSGNTIYF
TGTGCCAGCAGCGTAGATCTGGGTTCTGGAAACACCATATATTTT
>TRBJ1-4|TRBV30|NA|NA
CAWSVGQFNEKLFF
TGTGCCTGGAGTGTAGGACAGTTTAATGAAAAACTGTTTTTT
>TRBJ2-5|TRBV28|NA|NA
CASSSPGQETETQYF
TGTGCCAGCAGTTCCCCAGGGCAGGAGACAGAGACCCAGTACTTC
>TRBJ2-1|TRBV3-1/TRBV3-2|TRBD2|NA
CASSPSGYREGHNEQFF
TGTGCCAGCAGCCCCTCCGGTTACCGGGAGGGCCACAATGAGCAGTTCTTC
>TRBJ2-3|TRBV2|NA|once
CASSDLLSTDTQYF
TGTGCCAGCAGTGACCTGCTCAGCACAGATACGCAGTATTTT
>TRBJ1-1|TRBV27|NA|NA
CASSPRVMNTEAFF
TGTGCCAGCAGTCCGAGAGTTATGAACACTGAAGCTTTCTTT
>TRBJ1-2|TRBV21-1|NA|once
CASSKIVWLSHLYGYTF
TGTGCCAGCAGCAAAATCGTATGGCTGTCCCACCTCTATGGCTACACCTTC
>TRBJ1-4|TRBV30|TRBD1|NA
CAWSTDRVRKKLFF
TGTGCCTGGAGTACCGACAGGGTACGAAAAAAACTGTTTTTT
>TRBJ1-3|TRBV5-4|NA|NA
CASSLGPAISGNTIYF
TGTGCCAGCAGCTTGGGCCCTGCGATCTCTGGAAACACCATATATTTT
>TRBJ2-7|TRBV4-1|NA|once
CASSQTQSSYEQYF
TGCGCCAGCAGCCAAACTCAGTCCTCCTACGAGCAGTACTTC
>TRBJ1-5|TRBV28|TRBD1|NA
CASRDRGKNSNQPQHF
TGTGCCAGCAGGGACAGGGGGAAAAATAGCAATCAGCCCCAGCATTTT
>TRBJ1-1|TRBV28|NA|NA
CASRPTMDTEAFF
TGTGCCAGCAGGCCAACAATGGACACTGAAGCTTTCTTT
>TRBJ1-1|TRBV7-6|NA|NA
CASSPPRGAGTEAFF
TGTGCCAGCAGCCCACCCCGGGGGGCGGGAACTGAAGCTTTCTTT
>TRBJ1-1|TRBV7-6|NA|NA
CASSFSGHLNTEAFF
TGTGCCAGCAGCTTCTCGGGACACCTGAACACTGAAGCTTTCTTT
>TRBJ1-2|TRBV28|TRBD1|once
CASSTNTGVNYGYTF
TGTGCCAGCAGTACTAATACAGGGGTTAACTATGGCTACACCTTC
>TRBJ2-3|TRBV7-9|NA|NA
CASSLRDTQYF
TGTGCCAGCAGCTTAAGAGATACGCAGTATTTT
>TRBJ1-2|TRBV30|NA|few
CAWSVLWGVNYGYTF
TGTGCCTGGAGTGTGCTATGGGGGGTAAACTATGGCTACACCTTC